The source of this T cell receptor beta chain is a study of cytomegalovirus exposure and HLA in healthy donors. Study-level information: Unique TCR beta sequences numbering 117 million came from 150 million to 200 million T cells in an earlier analysis.

The PCR was carried out with 60 Vbeta primers and 13 Jbeta primers. Method: immunoSEQ multiplex PCR; TCRdb's copy keeps in-frame clones and lacks some. Seen here are 100,000 or so clones, 69% observed once, and the top ten hold roughly 3.2%. The CDR3 consists of 14 residues. Germline V gives CDR1 MDHEN, CDR2 SYDVKM. V was pared by 3 bases and J by 6 bases, with 5 bases of the junction left unmatched. As for this clone: The antigen is undetermined.

Whole-study results and caveats: An Asian-associated ancestry cluster reportedly showed fewer N-insertions than the approximately 670-donor mean in a later analysis. Most TCR sequences proved rare, with some public TCRs found in many donors. The study reported that TCR beta sequences accurately predicted HLA-A and HLA-B alleles in most subjects.

The TCR comes from a man in his thirties or forties in good health and CMV-seronegative. The chain carries TRBV28 and TRBJ1-5, with 7 bases fitting TRBD1. Source material: PBMCs. The CDR3 sequence: CASSFRQGFQPQHF. The CDR3 region has the DNA TGTGCCAGCAGTTTCAGACAGGGCTTTCAGCCCCAGCATTTT.